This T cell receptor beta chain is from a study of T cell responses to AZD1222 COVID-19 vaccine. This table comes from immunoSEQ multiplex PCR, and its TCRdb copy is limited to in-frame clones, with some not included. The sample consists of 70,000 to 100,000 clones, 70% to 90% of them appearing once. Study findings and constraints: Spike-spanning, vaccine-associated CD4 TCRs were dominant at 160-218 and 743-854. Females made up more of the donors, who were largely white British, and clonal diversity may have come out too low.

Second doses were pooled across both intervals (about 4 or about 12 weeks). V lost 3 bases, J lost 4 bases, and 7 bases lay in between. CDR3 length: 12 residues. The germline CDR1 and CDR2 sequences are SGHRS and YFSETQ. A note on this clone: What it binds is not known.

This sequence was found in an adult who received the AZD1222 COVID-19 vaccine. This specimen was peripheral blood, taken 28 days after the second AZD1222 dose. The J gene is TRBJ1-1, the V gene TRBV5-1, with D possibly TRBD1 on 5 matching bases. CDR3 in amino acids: CASSSGPTEAFF. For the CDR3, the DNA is TGCGCCAGCAGCTCAGGGCCCACTGAAGCTTTCTTT.